This T cell receptor (beta chain) is from a study of T cells after yellow fever vaccination. Study-wide results and caveats: Among primary-vaccination clones, most reappeared after the booster, at just under 98% for CD4 and about 90% for CD8. A limited proportion of clonotypes was detected within both the CD4 and CD8 compartments.

Conversion of TCR transcripts into cDNA relied on 5'RACE template switching, which added a universal primer site and UMIs. TCRdb fed the 5' RACE reads into MiXCR, producing one record per CDR3 protein. This sample has about 240,000 distinct CDR3 sequences, with roughly 7.2% found just once. This clonotype was counted between two and nine times. The target antigen is unknown. The trim removed 2 bases at V and 5 bases at J, leaving 10 bases unmatched. The CDR3 spans 18 residues. Germline loops: CDR1 LNHNV, CDR2 YYDKDF (reference sequence). V and J are TRBV15 and TRBJ2-1; TRBD2 matches at 12 bases. The sample was CD4+ T cells sorted from PBMCs, taken 15 days after the yellow fever booster vaccination. The clonotype was recovered from a man younger than 40 who received the YFV17D yellow fever vaccine. The CDR3 sequence is CATSRTTGTSGSHNEQFF. The CDR3 region has the DNA TGTGCCACCAGCAGAACAACCGGGACTAGCGGGTCCCACAATGAGCAGTTCTTC.